What follows is one T cell receptor (beta chain) and its context. The table came from immunoSEQ multiplex PCR; TCRdb's copy has only in-frame clones and leaves some out. This table holds around 200,000 clones, around 85% found once. In germline, CDR1 is WSHSY, CDR2 SAAADI. V gave up 7 bases and J gave up 2 bases; unmatched junction bases: 7. This CDR3 has 16 amino acids. The sample comes from a study of blood T cell repertoires in COVID-19. V and J are TRBV10-2 and TRBJ2-3; TRBD2 matches at 12 bases. The specimen was peripheral blood. This sequence was found in a human donor with active or convalescent COVID-19. The donor label of this sample is uncertain. CDR3 coding DNA: TGCGCCAGCAACGGACTAGCGGGGACTCTCACAGATACGCAGTATTTT. Residues: CASNGLAGTLTDTQYF.